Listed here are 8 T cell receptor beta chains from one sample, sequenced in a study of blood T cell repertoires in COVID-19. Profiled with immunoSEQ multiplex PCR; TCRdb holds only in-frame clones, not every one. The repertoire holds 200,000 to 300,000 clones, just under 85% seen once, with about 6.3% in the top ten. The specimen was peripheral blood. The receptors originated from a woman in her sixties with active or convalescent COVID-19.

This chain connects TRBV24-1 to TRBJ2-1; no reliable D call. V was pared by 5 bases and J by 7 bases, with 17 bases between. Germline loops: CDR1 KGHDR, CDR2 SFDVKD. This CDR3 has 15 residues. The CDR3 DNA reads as TGTGCCACCAGTGCCCTCGGGTCGATAATGAATGAGCAGTTCTTC. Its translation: CATSALGSIMNEQFF.

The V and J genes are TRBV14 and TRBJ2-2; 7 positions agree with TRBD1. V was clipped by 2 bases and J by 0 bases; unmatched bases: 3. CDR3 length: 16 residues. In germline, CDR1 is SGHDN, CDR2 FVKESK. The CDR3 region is CASSQTGVANTGELFF. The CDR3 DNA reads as TGTGCCAGCAGCCAAACAGGGGTGGCGAACACCGGGGAGCTGTTTTTT.

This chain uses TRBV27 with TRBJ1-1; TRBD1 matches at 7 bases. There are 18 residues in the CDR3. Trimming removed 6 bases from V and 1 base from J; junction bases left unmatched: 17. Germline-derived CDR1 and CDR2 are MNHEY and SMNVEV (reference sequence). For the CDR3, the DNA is TGTGCCAGCAGCCCGACACGGGGCAGGGGGATGCAGAACACTGAAGCTTTCTTT. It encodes CASSPTRGRGMQNTEAFF.

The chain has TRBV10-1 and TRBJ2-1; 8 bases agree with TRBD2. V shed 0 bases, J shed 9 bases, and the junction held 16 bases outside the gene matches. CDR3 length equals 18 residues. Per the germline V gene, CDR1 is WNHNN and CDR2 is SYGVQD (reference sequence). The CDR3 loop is CASSESPASGYSSGEQFF. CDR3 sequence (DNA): TGCGCCAGCAGTGAGTCTCCGGCTAGCGGGTATAGTAGCGGTGAGCAGTTCTTC.

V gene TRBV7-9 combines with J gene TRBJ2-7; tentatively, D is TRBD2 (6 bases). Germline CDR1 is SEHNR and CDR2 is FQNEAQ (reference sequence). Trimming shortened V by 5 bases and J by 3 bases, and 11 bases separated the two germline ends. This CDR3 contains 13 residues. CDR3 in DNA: TGTGCCAGCAGCGCGGGACCTTACTACGAGCAGTACTTC. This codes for CASSAGPYYEQYF.

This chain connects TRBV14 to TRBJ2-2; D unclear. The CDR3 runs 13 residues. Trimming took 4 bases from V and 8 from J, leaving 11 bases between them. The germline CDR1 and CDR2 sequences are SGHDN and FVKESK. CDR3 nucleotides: TGTGCCAGCAGCCCCCAGGCCCGAGGGGAGCTGTTTTTT. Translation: CASSPQARGELFF.

The CDR3 DNA reads TGTGCCAGCAGCTTATACGGACTAGTGGGGGAGACCCAGTACTTC. Amino acids: CASSLYGLVGETQYF. The V call is TRBV5-6, the J call TRBJ2-5; 7 bases line up with TRBD2. The CDR3 has 15 residues. CDR1 SGHDT and CDR2 YYEEEE come from the germline V gene. J was trimmed by 5 bases and V by 2 bases; bases with no gene match: 9.

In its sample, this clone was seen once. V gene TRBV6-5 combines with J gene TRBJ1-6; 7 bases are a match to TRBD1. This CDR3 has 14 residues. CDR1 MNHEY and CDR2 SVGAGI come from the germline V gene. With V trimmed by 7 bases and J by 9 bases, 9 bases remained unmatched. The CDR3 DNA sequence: TGTGCCAGCACCCAACAGGGGAGGTTTTCACCCCTCCACTTT. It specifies CASTQQGRFSPLHF.